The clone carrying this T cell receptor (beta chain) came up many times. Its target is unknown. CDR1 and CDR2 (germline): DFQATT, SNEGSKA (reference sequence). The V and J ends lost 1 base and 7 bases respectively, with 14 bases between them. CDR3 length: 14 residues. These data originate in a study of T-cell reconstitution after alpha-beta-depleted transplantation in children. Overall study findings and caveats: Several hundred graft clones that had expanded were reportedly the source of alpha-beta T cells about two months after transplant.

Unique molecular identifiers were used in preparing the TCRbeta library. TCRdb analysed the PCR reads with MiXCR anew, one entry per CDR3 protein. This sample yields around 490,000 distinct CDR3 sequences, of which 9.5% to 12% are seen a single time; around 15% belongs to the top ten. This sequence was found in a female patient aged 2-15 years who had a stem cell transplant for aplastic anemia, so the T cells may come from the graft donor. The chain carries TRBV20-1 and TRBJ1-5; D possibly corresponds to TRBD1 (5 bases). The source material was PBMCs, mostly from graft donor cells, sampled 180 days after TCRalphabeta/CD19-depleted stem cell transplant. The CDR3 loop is CSARGQGQIQPQHF. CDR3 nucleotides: TGCAGTGCTAGAGGGCAGGGCCAAATCCAGCCCCAGCATTTT.